A selection of T cell receptor beta chains follows, all from one sample in a study of monozygotic twins with inflammatory bowel disease. TCRdb re-called the 5' RACE reads, yielding one record per CDR3 amino acid sequence without DNA. This sample contains about 43,000 distinct CDR3 sequences. The sequenced material came from blood. These receptors were taken from a human donor with ulcerative colitis or Crohn's disease, or a healthy co-twin of an affected twin (not recorded which). CDR3s include the opening cysteine and the closing phenylalanine or tryptophan.

j_call | v_call | cdr3_aa
TRBJ1-4 | TRBV4-3 | CASSQDGTGGEKLFF
TRBJ1-2 | TRBV10-3 | CAISDPDQTRTNYGYTF
TRBJ2-5 | TRBV5-1 | CASSFSDRQWGTQYF
TRBJ1-1 | TRBV7-8 | CASSLESPGRDTEAFF
TRBJ2-7 | TRBV20-1 | CSAGNPGTGAYEQYF
TRBJ1-1 | TRBV24-1 | CATNRAGDTEAFF
TRBJ1-4 | TRBV7-9 | CASSLKTEDKLFF
TRBJ2-3 | TRBV11-2 | CASSARGSDPPDTQYF
TRBJ2-7 | TRBV18 | CASSPPNRGANEQYF
TRBJ2-7 | TRBV11-2 | CASSLDLPYEQYF
TRBJ1-2 | TRBV7-2 | CASSLTRGYGYTF
TRBJ1-3 | TRBV11-2 | CASSLDPGQKLSGNTIYF
TRBJ2-4 | TRBV9 | CASSEVAKNIQYF
TRBJ2-3 | TRBV5-6 | CASSYGHRDTQYF
TRBJ1-1 | TRBV2 | CASGGSGNTEAFF
TRBJ1-4 | TRBV6-1 | CASSQPGQQNEKLFF
TRBJ1-1 | TRBV11-2 | CASSYQGHTEAFF
TRBJ1-1 | TRBV5-1 | CASSLDGLRGEAFF
TRBJ1-5 | TRBV27 | CASSLMVNSNQPQHF
TRBJ2-7 | TRBV5-6 | CASNNFVRSTEQYF
TRBJ1-5 | TRBV6-1 | CASRTTGLGNQPQHF
TRBJ2-1 | TRBV20-1 | CSASRSLPYNEQFF
TRBJ2-1 | TRBV20-1 | CSARIPGLAEYNEQFF
TRBJ1-1 | TRBV7-8 | CASSSRTGGRMNTEAFF